Below are 25 T cell receptor beta chains sequenced from a single sample in a study of cytomegalovirus exposure and HLA in healthy donors. PCR used 60 Vbeta primers and 13 Jbeta primers. Profiled with immunoSEQ multiplex PCR; TCRdb holds only in-frame clones, not every one. In the table there are around 110,000 clones, 79% of which are singletons. Specimen: PBMCs. Source of these receptors: a woman in her late teens or twenties in good health and CMV-seropositive.

V gene TRBV20-1 combines with J gene TRBJ2-5, with D uncertain. The germline V gene has CDR1 DFQATT and CDR2 SNEGSKA (reference sequence). Trimming cost V 3 bases and J 5 bases, with 7 bases left between them. The CDR3 extends over 11 amino acids. The CDR3 region is CSASLVETQYF. As DNA, the CDR3 is TGCAGTGCTAGTTTAGTGGAGACCCAGTACTTC.

The rearrangement joins TRBV19 to TRBJ1-1; D call uncertain. CDR1 and CDR2 (germline): LNHDA, SQIVND (reference sequence). V lost 5 bases, J lost 1 base, and 5 bases lay in between. The CDR3 extends over 12 amino acids. CDR3 region: CASSRANTEAFF. DNA for the CDR3: TGTGCCAGTAGTCGCGCGAACACTGAAGCTTTCTTT.

The chain employs TRBV27 and TRBJ1-1; no firm D call. Germline-derived CDR1 and CDR2 are MNHEY and SMNVEV (reference sequence). Between the trimmed V and J ends, which lost 5 bases and 3 bases, there was a span of 10 bases. The CDR3 length is 13 residues. The CDR3 sequence is CASSPWSDTEAFF. In DNA form, the CDR3 reads TGTGCCAGCAGTCCATGGTCAGACACTGAAGCTTTCTTT.

Comment on this clone: One end of the junction does not line up with germline, which may come from a read error. This rearrangement joins TRBV7-7 to TRBJ2-5; 8 bases map to TRBD1. The CDR3 is 15 amino acids. CDR1 is SSHAT, CDR2 FNYEAQ, per germline (reference sequence). The DNA of the CDR3 is TGTGCTAGCAGCTTAACAGCGGACAGGGAAGAGACCCAGTACTTC. Protein product: CASSLTADREETQYF.

This clone has more than one count but fewer than ten. The rearrangement links TRBV27 to TRBJ1-1; unclear D gene. This CDR3 spans 13 amino acids. Germline CDR1 reads MNHEY; CDR2 reads SMNVEV (reference sequence). The V end was cut by 5 bases, the J end by 9 bases, with 16 bases between. DNA for the CDR3: TGTGCCAGCAGTCTCTATCGGGGAGAGAAAGCTTTCTTT. Translation gives CASSLYRGEKAFF.

The V and J genes are TRBV11-2 and TRBJ2-7; D not certain. V was shortened by 5 bases and J by 3 bases, with 11 bases between the two germline ends. The germline V gene encodes CDR1 SGHAT and CDR2 FQNNGV. The CDR3 spans 13 residues. The CDR3 reads CASSPGPLYEQYF. For the CDR3, the DNA is TGTGCCAGCAGCCCAGGCCCCCTCTACGAGCAGTACTTC.

V gene TRBV6-5 combines with J gene TRBJ2-1; weak D call: TRBD2 (6 bases). V was clipped by 6 bases and J by 0 bases, with 9 bases between them. CDR1 and CDR2 (germline): MNHEY, SVGAGI. This CDR3 contains 14 residues. The CDR3 sequence is CASRSGSSYNEQFF. CDR3 DNA sequence: TGTGCCAGCAGGTCCGGGAGCTCCTACAATGAGCAGTTCTTC.

This chain connects TRBV28 to TRBJ1-2; D ambiguous. This CDR3 region has 12 residues. Germline CDR1 MDHEN, CDR2 SYDVKM. Trimming stripped 5 bases from V and 2 bases from J, with 6 bases between. CDR3 residues: CASSLRNYGYTF. In DNA form, the CDR3 reads TGTGCCAGCAGTCTCCGGAACTATGGCTACACCTTC.

The J gene is TRBJ1-2, the V gene TRBV4-1, with TRBD1 identical over 7 bases. CDR1 MGHRA and CDR2 YSYEKL come from the germline V gene. CDR3 length: 18 amino acids. Trimming cost V 3 bases and J 0 bases; bases outside gene matches: 13. Here the CDR3 DNA reads TGCGCCAGCAGCCATCTGAACTTAAGGGGGCGAGCTAACTATGGCTACACCTTC. This encodes CASSHLNLRGRANYGYTF.

This clone was recorded once. The rearrangement joins TRBV6-5 to TRBJ2-7, with D possibly matching TRBD1 (7 bases). CDR1 and CDR2 (germline): MNHEY, SVGAGI. The CDR3 has 13 amino acids. V was trimmed by 5 bases and J by 5 bases, leaving 13 bases between them. CDR3 loop: CASSHPGGHEQYF. CDR3 DNA sequence: TGTGCCAGCAGTCACCCAGGGGGGCACGAGCAGTACTTC.

J is TRBJ2-7 and V is TRBV6-5; TRBD2 matches 11 bases. Germline lookup yields CDR1 MNHEY and CDR2 SVGAGI. The CDR3 is 14 residues long. With V trimmed by 6 bases and J by 7 bases, 8 bases remained unmatched. CDR3 loop: CASRRLAGREEQYF. CDR3 sequence (DNA): TGTGCCAGCAGACGACTAGCGGGAAGAGAGGAGCAGTACTTC.

The chain combines TRBV21-1 with TRBJ1-1. TRBV21-1 is marked as a pseudogene. The CDR3 contains 17 residues. CDR3 sequence (DNA): TGTGCCAGCAGCACCATTCCTCGGGGTTTCAGGAGGACTGAAGCTTTCTTT. Its translation: CASSTIPRGFRRTEAFF.

V is TRBV6-6 and J is TRBJ1-2, with 8 bases matching TRBD1. V trimming: 6 bases; J trimming: 6 bases; junction bases outside the gene matches: 9. Germline V lookup: CDR1 MNHNY, CDR2 SVGAGI (reference sequence). The CDR3 sequence is 14 residues long. Written as DNA, the CDR3 is TGTGCCAGCAGCCAAGACAGGGGACCGAATGGCTACACCTTC. It translates to CASSQDRGPNGYTF.

The rearrangement joins TRBV7-8 to TRBJ1-1; D possibly corresponds to TRBD1 (6 bases). Trimming took 4 bases from V and 0 from J, leaving 12 bases between them. CDR3 length equals 15 residues. Germline values: CDR1 SGHVS, CDR2 FQNEAQ. This chain's CDR3 is CASSSGQSMNTEAFF. The CDR3 nucleotides are TGTGCCAGCAGCTCGGGACAATCCATGAACACTGAAGCTTTCTTT.

This chain uses TRBV5-1 with TRBJ2-3; no definite D call. Germline-derived CDR1 and CDR2 are SGHRS and YFSETQ. This CDR3 is built from 13 residues. V was clipped by 6 bases and J by 5 bases, with 13 bases between them. Here the CDR3 DNA reads TGCGCCAGCATTGACAACAGTGGAGATACGCAGTATTTT. Translating gives CASIDNSGDTQYF.

This clone was seen a handful of times. This chain joins TRBV14 and TRBJ1-1; perhaps TRBD1 as D (5 bases). The germline V gene has CDR1 SGHDN and CDR2 FVKESK. The length of the CDR3 is 14 residues. V was cut by 1 base and J by 3 bases, with 9 bases left in between. Written as DNA, the CDR3 is TGTGCCAGCAGCCAAGGGGGCCGGGACACTGAAGCTTTCTTT. It is translated as CASSQGGRDTEAFF.

The CDR3 sequence: CASSLAGTDTQYF. Here the CDR3 DNA reads TGTGCCAGCAGCTTAGCGGGTACAGATACGCAGTATTTT. V gene TRBV11-2 combines with J gene TRBJ2-3, with D hard to call. V shed 1 base and J shed 3 bases, with 5 bases lying between them. Germline CDR1 and CDR2: SGHAT and FQNNGV. This CDR3 region has 13 residues.

This clone was seen only once. V usage is TRBV9 and J usage is TRBJ2-7, with D perhaps matching TRBD1 (5 bases). This CDR3 region has 17 residues. CDR1 SGDLS and CDR2 YYNGEE come from the germline V gene. Trimming left V 0 bases short and J 0 bases short, with 16 bases between. The DNA of the CDR3 is TGTGCCAGCAGCGTAGCCCGGTGGAAGGGGTACTCCTACGAGCAGTACTTC. Protein sequence: CASSVARWKGYSYEQYF. The whole variable domain, remainder taken from reference TRBV9 and TRBJ2-7, is DSGVTQTPKHLITATGQRVTLRCSPRSGDLSVYWYQQSLDQGLQFLIQYYNGEERAKGNILERFSAQQFPDLHSELNLSSLELGDSALYFCASSVARWKGYSYEQYFGPGTRLTVT.

The V and J genes are TRBV6-5 and TRBJ2-5, with TRBD2 as a possible D gene (6 bases). Germline lookup yields CDR1 MNHEY and CDR2 SVGAGI. This CDR3 has 15 amino acids. Deletions cut 5 bases from V and 3 bases from J, with 16 bases between. The DNA of the CDR3 is TGTGCCAGCAGTCCGGCGGGGCGTCGAGAAGAGACCCAGTACTTC. This translates into CASSPAGRREETQYF.

This clone was seen just once. The chain is built from TRBV28 and TRBJ1-5; TRBD1 matches at 8 bases. The germline V gene encodes CDR1 MDHEN and CDR2 SYDVKM. The V gene end was trimmed by 2 bases and the J gene end by 2 bases; junction bases not matched to a gene: 2. CDR3 length equals 15 residues. The CDR3 coding sequence is TGTGCCAGCAGTTTACTGGGACAGGGCAATCAGCCCCAGCATTTT. Its translation: CASSLLGQGNQPQHF.

This chain uses TRBV19 with TRBJ2-6; possibly TRBD2 for D (7 bases). V lost 5 bases and J lost 0, with 11 bases in between. The CDR3 has 16 residues. Germline values: CDR1 LNHDA, CDR2 SQIVND (reference sequence). CDR3 amino acids: CASSPRGGSGANVLTF. In DNA form, the CDR3 reads TGTGCCAGTAGTCCAAGGGGGGGCTCTGGGGCCAACGTCCTGACTTTC.

The chain combines TRBV28 with TRBJ1-2; D is possibly TRBD1 (5 bases). Trimming cost V 5 bases and J 6 bases, with 13 bases left between them. From germline, CDR1 is MDHEN and CDR2 SYDVKM. CDR3 length equals 13 residues. CDR3 coding DNA: TGTGCCAGCAGTCTCCGCTCGGGGGATGGCTACACCTTC. It encodes CASSLRSGDGYTF.

The chain links TRBV5-6 to TRBJ2-3, with 7 bases fitting TRBD2. The CDR3 runs 13 residues. V trimming: 1 base; J trimming: 5 bases; junction bases outside the gene matches: 1. Germline CDR1 reads SGHDT; CDR2 reads YYEEEE. The CDR3, as DNA: TGTGCCAGCAGCTTGCGGGGGGTAGATACGCAGTATTTT. Amino acid sequence: CASSLRGVDTQYF.

Comments on this clone: The junction departs from germline at one end; a sequencing error may be responsible. The chain has TRBV7-6 and TRBJ2-7; no clear D. The CDR3 totals 17 residues. Germline V gene data show CDR1 as SGHVS and CDR2 as FNYEAQ. Here the CDR3 DNA reads TGTGGCAGCACCTTAGGCCCCGCCGACTCGTGGCTATACGAGCAGTACTTC. This gives the protein CGSTLGPADSWLYEQYF.

The chain combines TRBV7-3 with TRBJ2-1; 11 bases are a match to TRBD1. CDR3 length: 16 residues. The V gene's germline CDR1 is SGHTA and CDR2 FQGTGA. Trimming at V came to 5 bases and at J to 6 bases, leaving 9 bases not matched to a gene. In DNA, the CDR3 is TGTGCCAGCAGCGAAGGACAGGGGGCGTATGTCAATGAGCAGTTCTTC. Protein product: CASSEGQGAYVNEQFF.